The clone carrying this T cell receptor beta chain was counted ten times or more. Its target is unknown. This specimen belongs to a study of tumor-infiltrating lymphocytes in primary liver carcinoma. Blood RNA came from unsorted whole blood; germline DNA was also extracted. The study's findings and limits: It was in tumors, not blood, that the top-250-clone fraction was significantly higher (p = 0.039). The samples were not sorted (they were bulk), so CD4+ and CD8+ repertoires were not compared. Among the pair types, tumor region pairs showed more overlap than tumor-adjacent and tumor-blood pairs.

This CDR3 region has 15 residues. V was shortened by 1 base and J by 0 bases, with 6 bases between the two germline ends. Germline CDR1 and CDR2: SGHDN and FVKESK. Using a constant-region primer together with ProtoScript II reverse transcriptase, TCR beta cDNA was made from about 500 ng of total RNA. Construction of TCR beta libraries relied on three successive nested multiplex PCR rounds employing slightly modified ARM-PCR. TRBV1-TRBV30 forward and Cbeta reverse primers drove the first two roughly 10-cycle rounds. MiXCR was run by TCRdb on the multiplex PCR reads, yielding one entry per CDR3 protein. The table has under 200,000 distinct CDR3 sequences, less than 65% seen once; the top ten hold approximately 6.6%.

The sequence came from an older woman with primary liver carcinoma and hepatitis B virus infection. The sequenced sample was peripheral blood. The gene calls are TRBV14 and TRBJ2-2; D is undetermined. This chain's CDR3 is CASSQAFSNTGELFF. CDR3 DNA: TGTGCCAGCAGCCAAGCGTTTTCGAACACCGGGGAGCTGTTTTTT.